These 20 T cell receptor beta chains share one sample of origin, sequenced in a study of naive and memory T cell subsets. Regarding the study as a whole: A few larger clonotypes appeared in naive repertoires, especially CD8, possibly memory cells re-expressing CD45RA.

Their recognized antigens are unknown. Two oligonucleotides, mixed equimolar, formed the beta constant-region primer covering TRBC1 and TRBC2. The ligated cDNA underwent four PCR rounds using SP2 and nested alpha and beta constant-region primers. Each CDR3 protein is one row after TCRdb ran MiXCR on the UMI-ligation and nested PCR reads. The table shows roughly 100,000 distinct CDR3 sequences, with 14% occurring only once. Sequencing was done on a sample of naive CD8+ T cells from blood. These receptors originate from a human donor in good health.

CDR3 coding DNA: TGCAGCGCCTATGACGCGCAGTACTCTGGGGCCAACGTCCTGACTTTC. It is translated as CSAYDAQYSGANVLTF. This chain links TRBV29-1 with TRBJ2-6; no definite D call. With 7 bases removed from V and 0 bases from J, the gap between germline ends came to 16 bases. The CDR3 contains 16 residues. Looked up from germline, CDR1 is SQVTM and CDR2 is ANQGSEA.

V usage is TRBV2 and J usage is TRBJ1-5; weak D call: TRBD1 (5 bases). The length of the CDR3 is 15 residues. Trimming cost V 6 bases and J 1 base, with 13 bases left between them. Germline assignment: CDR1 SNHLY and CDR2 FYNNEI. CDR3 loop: CASRADGGSNQPQHF. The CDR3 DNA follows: TGTGCCAGCAGAGCAGATGGGGGGAGCAATCAGCCCCAGCATTTT. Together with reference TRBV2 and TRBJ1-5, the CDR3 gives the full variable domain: EPEVTQTPSHQVTQMGQEVILRCVPISNHLYFYWYRQILGQKVEFLVSFYNNEISEKSEIFDDQFSVERPDGSNFTLKIRSTKLEDSAMYFCASRADGGSNQPQHFGDGTRLSIL.

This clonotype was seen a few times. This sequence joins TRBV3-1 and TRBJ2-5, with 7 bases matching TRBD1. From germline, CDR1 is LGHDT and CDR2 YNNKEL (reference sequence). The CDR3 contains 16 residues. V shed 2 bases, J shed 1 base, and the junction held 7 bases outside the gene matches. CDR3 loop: CASSQMSGDSQETQYF. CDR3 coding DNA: TGTGCCAGCAGCCAAATGTCAGGGGACAGCCAAGAGACCCAGTACTTC.

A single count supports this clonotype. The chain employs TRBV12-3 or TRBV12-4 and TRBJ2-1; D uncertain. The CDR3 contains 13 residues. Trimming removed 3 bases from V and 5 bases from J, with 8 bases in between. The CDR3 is CASSLAGNNEQFF. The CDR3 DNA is TGTGCCAGCAGTTTGGCAGGTAACAATGAGCAGTTCTTC.

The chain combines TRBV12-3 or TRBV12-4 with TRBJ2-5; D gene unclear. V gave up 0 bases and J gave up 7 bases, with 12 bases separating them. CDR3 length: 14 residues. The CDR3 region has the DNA TGTGCCAGCAGTTTAGCCGGGCCCGGTGGGACCCAGTACTTC. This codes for CASSLAGPGGTQYF.

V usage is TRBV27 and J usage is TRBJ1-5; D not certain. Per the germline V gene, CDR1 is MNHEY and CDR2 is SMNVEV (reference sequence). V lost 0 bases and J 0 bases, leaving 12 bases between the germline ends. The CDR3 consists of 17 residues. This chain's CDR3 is CASSLSGFSYSNQPQHF. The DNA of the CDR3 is TGTGCCAGCAGTTTATCTGGGTTTTCCTATAGCAATCAGCCCCAGCATTTT.

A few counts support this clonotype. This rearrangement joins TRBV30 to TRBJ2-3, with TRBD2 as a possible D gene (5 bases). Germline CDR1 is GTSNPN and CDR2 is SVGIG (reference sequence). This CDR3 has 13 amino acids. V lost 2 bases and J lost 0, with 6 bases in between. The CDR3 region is CAWSSGSTDTQYF. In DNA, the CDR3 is TGTGCCTGGAGTAGCGGCAGCACAGATACGCAGTATTTT.

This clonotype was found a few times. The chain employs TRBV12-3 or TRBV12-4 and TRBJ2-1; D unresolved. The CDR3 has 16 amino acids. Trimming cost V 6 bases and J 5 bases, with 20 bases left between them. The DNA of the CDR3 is TGTGCCAGCAGCCCCGCGCGATTCTTAAGTCACAATGAGCAGTTCTTC. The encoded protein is CASSPARFLSHNEQFF.

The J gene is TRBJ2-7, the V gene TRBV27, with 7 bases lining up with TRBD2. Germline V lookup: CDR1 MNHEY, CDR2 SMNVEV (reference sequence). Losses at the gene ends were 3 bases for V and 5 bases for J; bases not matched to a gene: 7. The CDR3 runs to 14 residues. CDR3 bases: TGTGCCAGCAGTTTCGGGGGGAGAAACAACGAGCAGTACTTC. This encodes CASSFGGRNNEQYF.

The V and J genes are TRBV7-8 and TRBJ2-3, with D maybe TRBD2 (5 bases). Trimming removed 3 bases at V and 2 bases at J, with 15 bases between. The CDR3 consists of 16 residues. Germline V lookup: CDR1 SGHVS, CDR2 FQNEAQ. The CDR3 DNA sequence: TGTGCCAGCAGCTTCAGGACTTCATGGGCCACAGATACGCAGTATTTT. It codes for CASSFRTSWATDTQYF.

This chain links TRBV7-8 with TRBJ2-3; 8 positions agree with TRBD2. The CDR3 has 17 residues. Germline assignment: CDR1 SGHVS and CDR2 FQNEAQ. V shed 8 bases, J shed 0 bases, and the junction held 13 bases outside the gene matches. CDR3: CASATGGLLNSTDTQYF. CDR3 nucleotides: TGTGCCAGCGCGACGGGGGGGCTATTAAATAGCACAGATACGCAGTATTTT.

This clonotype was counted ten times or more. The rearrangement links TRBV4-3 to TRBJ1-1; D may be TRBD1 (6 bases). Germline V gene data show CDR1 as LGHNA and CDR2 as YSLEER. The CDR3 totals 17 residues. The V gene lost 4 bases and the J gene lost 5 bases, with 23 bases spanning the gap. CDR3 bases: TGCGCCAGCAGCCCTAGTCCCGGGGCAGGGGTCGGTACTGAAGCTTTCTTT. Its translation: CASSPSPGAGVGTEAFF.

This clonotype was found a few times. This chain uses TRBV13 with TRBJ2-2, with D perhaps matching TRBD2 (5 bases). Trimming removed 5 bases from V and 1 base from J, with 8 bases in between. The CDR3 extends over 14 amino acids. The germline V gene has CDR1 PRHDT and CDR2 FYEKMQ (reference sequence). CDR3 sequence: CASSRRGNTGELFF. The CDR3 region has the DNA TGTGCCAGCAGCCGCCGGGGGAACACCGGGGAGCTGTTTTTT.

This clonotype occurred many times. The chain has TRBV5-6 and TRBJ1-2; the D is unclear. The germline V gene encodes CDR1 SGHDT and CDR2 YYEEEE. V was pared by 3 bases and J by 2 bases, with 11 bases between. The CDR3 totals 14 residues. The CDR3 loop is CASSSDGYNYGYTF. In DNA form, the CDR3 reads TGTGCCAGCAGCTCGGACGGGTACAACTATGGCTACACCTTC.

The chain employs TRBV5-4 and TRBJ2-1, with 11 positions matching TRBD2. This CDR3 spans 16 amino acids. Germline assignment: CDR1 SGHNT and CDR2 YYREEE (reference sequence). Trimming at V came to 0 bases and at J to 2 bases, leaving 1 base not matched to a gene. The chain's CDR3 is CASSLGLAGTYNEQFF. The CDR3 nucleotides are TGTGCCAGCAGCTTGGGACTAGCGGGGACCTACAATGAGCAGTTCTTC.

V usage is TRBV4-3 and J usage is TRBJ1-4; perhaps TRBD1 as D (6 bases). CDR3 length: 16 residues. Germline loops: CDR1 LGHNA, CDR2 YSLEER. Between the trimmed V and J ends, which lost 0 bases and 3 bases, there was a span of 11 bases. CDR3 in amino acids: CASSQEEDRPNEKLFF. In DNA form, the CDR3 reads TGCGCCAGCAGCCAAGAGGAGGACAGACCTAATGAAAAACTGTTTTTT.

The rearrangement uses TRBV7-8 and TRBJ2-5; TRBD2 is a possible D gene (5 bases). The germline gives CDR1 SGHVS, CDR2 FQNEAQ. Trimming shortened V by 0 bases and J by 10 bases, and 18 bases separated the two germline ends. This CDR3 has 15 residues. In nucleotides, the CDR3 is TGTGCCAGCAGCTTAGCCCGCGGGCCCATCGTCGGCCAGTACTTC. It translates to CASSLARGPIVGQYF. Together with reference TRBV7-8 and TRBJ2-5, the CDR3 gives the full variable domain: GAGVSQSPRYKVAKRGQDVALRCDPISGHVSLFWYQQALGQGPEFLTYFQNEAQLDKSGLPSDRFFAERPEGSVSTLKIQRTQQEDSAVYLCASSLARGPIVGQYFGPGTRLLVL.

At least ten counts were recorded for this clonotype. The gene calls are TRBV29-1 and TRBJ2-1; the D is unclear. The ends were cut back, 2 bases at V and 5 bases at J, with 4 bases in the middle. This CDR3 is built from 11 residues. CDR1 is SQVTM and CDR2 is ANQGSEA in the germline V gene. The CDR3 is CSVERDNEQFF. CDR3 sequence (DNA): TGCAGCGTTGAACGGGACAATGAGCAGTTCTTC.

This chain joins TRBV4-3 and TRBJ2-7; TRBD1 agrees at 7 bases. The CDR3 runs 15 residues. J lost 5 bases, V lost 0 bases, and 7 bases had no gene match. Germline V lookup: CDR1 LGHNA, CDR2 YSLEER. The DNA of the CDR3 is TGCGCCAGCAGCCAAGAACCGAGGGGGCCCCACGAGCAGTACTTC. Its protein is CASSQEPRGPHEQYF.

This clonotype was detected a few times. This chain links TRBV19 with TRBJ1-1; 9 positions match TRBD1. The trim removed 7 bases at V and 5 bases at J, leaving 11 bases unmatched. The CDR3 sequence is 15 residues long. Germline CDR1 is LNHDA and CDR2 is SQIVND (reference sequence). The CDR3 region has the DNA TGTGCCAGTACACAACAGGGGGCTTATGGTACTGAAGCTTTCTTT. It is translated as CASTQQGAYGTEAFF.